This T cell receptor (beta chain) was retrieved from a study of blood T cells in healthy people across ages. General observations from the study: Diversity was estimated from one million T cells, and these estimates were considered underestimates. The donors' CMV status was not determined, possibly confounding changes in expanded clonotypes.

The CDR3 totals 12 residues. Germline CDR1 is MDHEN and CDR2 is SYDVKM. The V and J ends lost 6 bases and 4 bases respectively, with 9 bases between them. Sample-barcoded 5' priming and a J-beta primer mix drove a second PCR of about 6 to 11 cycles. Each cDNA molecule carried a tag from a template-switch adaptor that contained 12 random nucleotides. TCRdb itself ran the 5' RACE reads through MiXCR, one entry per CDR3 protein. This table has around 1,000,000 distinct CDR3 sequences, about 25% appearing once. This clonotype was found many times. What it recognizes is unknown. This same sample was also part of a study on T cells of mothers and their children. From that report: Unrelated pairs and related pairs have their TCR recombination output shaped similarly by thymic selection.

The receptor's source is a girl aged 2-10 years in good health. V usage is TRBV28 and J usage is TRBJ1-2; no clear D. Sequenced sample: blood. Here the CDR3 reads CASSLGLYGYTF. The DNA for the CDR3 is TGTGCCAGCAGCTTAGGACTCTATGGCTACACCTTC.